The clone carrying this T cell receptor beta chain was found a few times. J was trimmed by 8 bases and V by 3 bases; bases with no gene match: 7. This CDR3 comprises 14 residues. Germline V CDR1 and CDR2: GTSNPN, SVGIG (reference sequence). This sample was included in a study of blood T cell repertoires in COVID-19. Study background: The origin of the acute and convalescent COVID-19 samples was the United States, Italy and Spain. Nucleic acid was either cDNA or gDNA, and it came from T cells, B-cell-depleted T cells, or PBMCs.

In the original workflow: Estimated nucleated cell counts came from reference gene primer amplification. Data came from immunoSEQ multiplex PCR; TCRdb stores just in-frame clones and leaves some out. V and J calls and clone size are given by that table; D and trimming were obtained from the DNA. The profile shows under 300,000 clones, about 83% of them singletons. This clonotype was sampled from a man at least 80 years old with acute or convalescent COVID-19. The chain links TRBV30 to TRBJ1-6; 7 bases are shared with TRBD1. Sequenced material: peripheral blood. The CDR3 DNA reads as TGTGCCTGGAGCGCGTGGGACAGCGATTCACCCCTCCACTTT. It specifies CAWSAWDSDSPLHF.